This T cell receptor (beta chain) derives from a study of T cells in Graves' hyperthyroidism and ophthalmopathy. Broader study findings: Ophthalmopathy was distinguished from stable hyperthyroidism by 13 V-J signatures.

Patients aged 18 to 65 with hyperthyroidism were newly diagnosed, with duration under 2 months. Diagnoses were made from clinical symptoms, serum measures (thyroxine and TRAb), thyroid ultrasound and orbital computed tomography. Researchers amplified the TCR beta CDR3 regions from RNA transcripts. First-round RT-PCR with HTBI primers amplified the TCR CDR3 region. TCRdb redid the calling of the multiplex PCR reads with MiXCR, one entry per CDR3 protein. The sample carries 560,000 or so distinct CDR3 sequences, just over 45% recorded once. The CDR3 length is 15 residues. V was shortened by 0 bases and J by 3 bases, with 11 bases between the two germline ends. Looked up from germline, CDR1 is SEHNR and CDR2 is FQNEAQ (reference sequence). Concerning this clonotype itself: Antigen unknown.

The sequence was collected from a young woman with Graves' hyperthyroidism. Input material: peripheral blood or thyroid tissue (not recorded which). The V gene is TRBV7-9, the J gene TRBJ1-1, with unresolved D. CDR3 sequence: CASSLAAGPDTEAFF. The CDR3 bases are TGTGCCAGCAGCTTAGCCGCGGGTCCGGACACTGAAGCTTTCTTT.